This T cell receptor beta chain was captured by sequencing in a study of PD-1 blockade in classical Hodgkin lymphoma. Study-wide results and limits: Patients who responded completely had about the same baseline diversity as newly diagnosed patients.

As concerns this clone: Its cognate antigen is unknown.

The length of the CDR3 is 15 residues. J was trimmed by 1 base and V by 8 bases; bases with no gene match: 9. The germline CDR1 and CDR2 sequences are LNHDA and SQIVND (reference sequence). Assay: immunoSEQ multiplex PCR; the TCRdb copy retains only in-frame clones and omits some. The table records roughly 20,000 clones, approximately 84% of them present only once. All patients relapsed after autologous stem cell transplantation, and brentuximab vedotin exposure varied. This TCR was recovered from a human donor with classical Hodgkin lymphoma. The chain couples TRBV19 to TRBJ1-1; 8 bases map to TRBD1. The input for sequencing was peripheral blood mononuclear cells (PBMCs), taken at baseline. The CDR3 spells CASGRDRPANTEAFF. CDR3 nucleotides: TGTGCCAGTGGGAGGGACAGGCCGGCGAACACTGAAGCTTTCTTT. Drawing the rest from reference TRBV19 and TRBJ1-1, the complete variable domain is DGGITQSPKYLFRKEGQNVTLSCEQNLNHDAMYWYRQDPGQGLRLIYYSQIVNDFQKGDIAEGYSVSREKKESFPLTVTSAQKNPTAFYLCASGRDRPANTEAFFGQGTRLTVV.